A single sample is the source of the 24 T cell receptor beta chains below, sequenced in a study of T cell responses to AZD1222 COVID-19 vaccine. Assay used: immunoSEQ multiplex PCR; TCRdb lists only in-frame clones, some missing. The sample has about 150,000 clones; about 85% are singletons. Sequenced material: peripheral blood, taken after recovery from COVID-19. The origin of the receptors is an adult who had recovered from COVID-19.

The chain recombines TRBV14 with TRBJ1-1, with a weak D call TRBD1 (5 bases). The CDR3 spans 17 residues. The V end was cut by 0 bases, the J end by 4 bases, with 18 bases between. The germline gives CDR1 SGHDN, CDR2 FVKESK. The CDR3 DNA is TGTGCCAGCAGCCAAGAAATCGTAAGGGCGGGGGGCACTGAAGCTTTCTTT. Translated: CASSQEIVRAGGTEAFF.

The genes are TRBV15 and TRBJ2-7, with TRBD2 as a possible D gene (5 bases). V lost 8 bases to trimming and J lost 0 bases, with 11 bases between them. CDR3 length equals 13 residues. In germline, CDR1 is LNHNV, CDR2 YYDKDF (reference sequence). The CDR3 sequence is CATAERSSYEQYF. The CDR3, as DNA: TGTGCCACCGCGGAGCGGAGCTCCTACGAGCAGTACTTC. Complete variable domain (other parts from reference TRBV15 and TRBJ2-7): DAMVIQNPRYQVTQFGKPVTLSCSQTLNHNVMYWYQQKSSQAPKLLFHYYDKDFNNEADTPDNFQSRRPNTSFCFLDIRSPGLGDTAMYLCATAERSSYEQYFGPGTRLTVT.

This chain uses TRBV5-4 with TRBJ1-4; D gene unclear. Trimming cost V 2 bases and J 5 bases, with 7 bases left between them. This CDR3 spans 13 amino acids. In germline, CDR1 is SGHNT, CDR2 YYREEE (reference sequence). CDR3: CASSFPGNEKLFF. The CDR3 DNA sequence: TGTGCCAGCAGCTTCCCGGGAAATGAAAAACTGTTTTTT.

V is TRBV6-4 and J is TRBJ1-2, with D possibly being TRBD1 (5 bases). The germline CDR1 and CDR2 sequences are MRHNA and SNTAGT. Trimming took 4 bases from V and 8 from J, leaving 17 bases between them. The CDR3 totals 14 residues. The CDR3 here is CASSVSGTALGYTF. CDR3 DNA: TGTGCCAGCAGTGTTTCCGGGACTGCTCTGGGCTACACCTTC.

This clone rates as medium-sized. The chain joins TRBV27 to TRBJ2-7; TRBD2 matches at 9 bases. Germline loops: CDR1 MNHEY, CDR2 SMNVEV (reference sequence). CDR3 size: 14 residues. The V gene end was trimmed by 3 bases and the J gene end by 5 bases; junction bases not matched to a gene: 5. The CDR3, as DNA: TGTGCCAGCAGTTTGAGCGGGAGGATCGACGAGCAGTACTTC. Residues: CASSLSGRIDEQYF.

The sample holds one count of this clone. The genes are TRBV3-1 (or the pseudogene TRBV3-2) and TRBJ2-1, with D uncertain. Germline assignment: CDR1 LGHDT and CDR2 YNNKEL (reference sequence). The CDR3 sequence is 15 residues long. V dropped 0 bases and J dropped 4 bases, with 10 bases sitting between them. CDR3 DNA sequence: TGTGCCAGCAGCCAAGATCCTAACGTATACAATGAGCAGTTCTTC. The encoded protein is CASSQDPNVYNEQFF.

This clone turned up a few times. V is TRBV5-4 and J is TRBJ2-1, with TRBD2 matching 7 bases. Per germline, CDR1 SGHNT and CDR2 YYREEE (reference sequence). Trimming cost V 10 bases and J 5 bases; bases outside gene matches: 9. The CDR3 loop spans 13 amino acids. In DNA, the CDR3 is TGTGCCCCTGGGTATGGGAGGGACAATGAGCAGTTCTTC. It yields the protein CAPGYGRDNEQFF.

The chain recombines TRBV15 with TRBJ2-3, with D uncertain. Trimming pared 6 bases from V and 2 bases from J, leaving 6 bases between. This CDR3 spans 12 amino acids. CDR1 and CDR2 (germline): LNHNV, YYDKDF (reference sequence). CDR3 sequence: CATSPHTDTQYF. Written as DNA, the CDR3 is TGTGCCACCAGTCCCCACACAGATACGCAGTATTTT.

This chain links TRBV6-2 or TRBV6-3 with TRBJ1-2; 7 bases are a match to TRBD1. Germline CDR1 MNHEY, CDR2 SVGEGT. The trim removed 6 bases at V and 3 bases at J, leaving 10 bases unmatched. This CDR3 has 15 amino acids. CDR3 protein: CASSVWGQSDYGYTF. Here the CDR3 DNA reads TGTGCCAGCAGCGTGTGGGGACAGAGTGACTATGGCTACACCTTC.

The V and J genes are TRBV27 and TRBJ2-3, with D unresolved. Germline V lookup: CDR1 MNHEY, CDR2 SMNVEV (reference sequence). The CDR3 is made up of 14 amino acids. The V gene lost 2 bases and the J gene lost 4 bases, with 10 bases spanning the gap. CDR3 amino acids: CASSLSPVPDTQYF. In nucleotides, the CDR3 is TGTGCCAGCAGTTTAAGCCCCGTCCCAGATACGCAGTATTTT.

This sequence joins TRBV6-5 and TRBJ1-1; the D gene is possibly TRBD1 (6 bases). Germline CDR1 MNHEY, CDR2 SVGAGI. Trimming shortened V by 6 bases and J by 1 base, and 15 bases separated the two germline ends. This CDR3 has 15 amino acids. The chain's CDR3 is CASSRRGARNTEAFF. The CDR3 nucleotides are TGTGCCAGCAGCCGACGGGGGGCGAGGAACACTGAAGCTTTCTTT.

V is TRBV29-1 and J is TRBJ1-2; tentative D call: TRBD1 (6 bases). This CDR3 has 11 residues. The germline V gene encodes CDR1 SQVTM and CDR2 ANQGSEA. The V end was cut by 4 bases, the J end by 12 bases, with 15 bases between. CDR3 protein: CSVGRGRDHTF. DNA for the CDR3: TGCAGCGTTGGCAGGGGAAGGGACCACACCTTC.

The CDR3 DNA reads TGTGCCAGCAGCGTTATTGGACGGGCGGGGGGGCTGGAGACCCAGTACTTC. Amino acid sequence: CASSVIGRAGGLETQYF. The chain uses TRBV9 and TRBJ2-5, with TRBD2 matching over 9 bases. The CDR3 consists of 17 residues. V shed 2 bases and J 5 bases; nucleotides not matched to a gene: 13. CDR1 SGDLS and CDR2 YYNGEE come from the germline V gene.

This chain connects TRBV12-5 to TRBJ1-6; possibly TRBD1 for D (6 bases). The V end was cut by 3 bases, the J end by 0 bases, with 9 bases between. The CDR3 extends over 16 amino acids. Germline CDR1 and CDR2: LGHNT and FRNRAP. CDR3 residues: CASGLEGGSYNSPLHF. In DNA, the CDR3 is TGTGCTAGTGGTTTAGAAGGGGGCTCCTATAATTCACCCCTCCACTTT.

The chain combines TRBV12-3 or TRBV12-4 with TRBJ2-7, with TRBD1 identical over 7 bases. The CDR3 runs 13 residues. V lost 2 bases and J lost 6; bases outside the gene matches: 4. In DNA, the CDR3 is TGTGCCAGCAGTTTAACCGCAGGGGGCGAGCAGTACTTC. Translated: CASSLTAGGEQYF.

In nucleotides, the CDR3 is TGCGCCAGCAGGAGAAACCAGGGGCCAGGAGAGACCCAGTACTTC. Its translation: CASRRNQGPGETQYF. The chain carries TRBV5-1 and TRBJ2-5; D is possibly TRBD1 (6 bases). This CDR3 comprises 15 residues. Trimming cost V 5 bases and J 4 bases, with 18 bases left between them. Germline loops: CDR1 SGHRS, CDR2 YFSETQ.

CDR3 bases: TGTGCCAGCAGCTCGGACTTGCCCACAGATACGCAGTATTTT. Translating gives CASSSDLPTDTQYF. J is TRBJ2-3 and V is TRBV7-3; possibly TRBD2 for D (5 bases). V was pared by 4 bases and J by 2 bases, with 10 bases between. Germline CDR1 reads SGHTA; CDR2 reads FQGTGA. The CDR3 covers 14 residues. Filled out from reference TRBV7-3 and TRBJ2-3, the complete variable domain reads GAGVSQTPSNKVTEKGKYVELRCDPISGHTALYWYRQSLGQGPEFLIYFQGTGAADDSGLPNDRFFAVRPEGSVSTLKIQRTERGDSAVYLCASSSDLPTDTQYFGPGTRLTVL.

This clone showed up just a few times. This chain links TRBV9 with TRBJ2-7; 7 nucleotides agree with TRBD1. The CDR3 totals 15 residues. After removal of 2 bases from V and 3 bases from J, the junction contained 8 bases not matched to a gene. CDR1 is SGDLS and CDR2 is YYNGEE in the germline V gene. The CDR3 loop is CASSVDGQANYEQYF. DNA for the CDR3: TGTGCCAGCAGCGTTGACGGACAGGCGAACTACGAGCAGTACTTC.

This clone was seen a single time. This sequence joins TRBV20-1 and TRBJ1-1; no clear D gene. V was shortened by 1 base and J by 6 bases, with 6 bases between the two germline ends. The CDR3 has 11 amino acids. Germline V gene lookup returns CDR1 DFQATT and CDR2 SNEGSKA (reference sequence). The CDR3 reads CSARVTAEAFF. The CDR3 bases are TGCAGTGCTAGAGTCACCGCTGAAGCTTTCTTT.

This sequence joins TRBV19 and TRBJ2-1, with D unresolved. CDR3 length: 14 residues. Trimming shortened V by 9 bases and J by 0 bases, and 12 bases separated the two germline ends. Germline V gene lookup returns CDR1 LNHDA and CDR2 SQIVND (reference sequence). CDR3 residues: CASAPYSSYNEQFF. The CDR3 DNA sequence: TGTGCCAGCGCGCCTTATAGCTCCTACAATGAGCAGTTCTTC.

This chain joins TRBV4-3 and TRBJ1-1; 9 bases are shared with TRBD1. J was trimmed by 3 bases and V by 1 base; bases with no gene match: 6. Germline V lookup: CDR1 LGHNA, CDR2 YSLEER. The CDR3 extends over 16 amino acids. This CDR3 is CASSQGTGETYTEAFF. The CDR3 region has the DNA TGCGCCAGCAGCCAAGGGACAGGGGAGACGTACACTGAAGCTTTCTTT.

V usage is TRBV5-4 and J usage is TRBJ1-2; 7 bases fit TRBD1. V trimming: 2 bases; J trimming: 0 bases; junction bases outside the gene matches: 7. Germline values: CDR1 SGHNT, CDR2 YYREEE (reference sequence). The length of the CDR3 is 16 residues. CDR3 loop: CASSLGPTGSNYGYTF. As DNA, the CDR3 is TGTGCCAGCAGCTTAGGGCCGACAGGGTCTAACTATGGCTACACCTTC.

The rearrangement uses TRBV11-2 and TRBJ2-7; weak D call: TRBD1 (6 bases). The germline V gene encodes CDR1 SGHAT and CDR2 FQNNGV. CDR3 length equals 15 residues. Trimming took off 2 bases at V and 1 base at J, with 12 bases between the two ends. In DNA form, the CDR3 reads TGTGCCAGCAGCTTACCGGGACAAGCTTCCTACGAGCAGTACTTC. This encodes CASSLPGQASYEQYF.

A single count supports this clone. The V gene is TRBV3-1 (or the pseudogene TRBV3-2), the J gene TRBJ2-6; D uncertain. Trimming left V 0 bases short and J 4 bases short, with 10 bases between. From germline, CDR1 is LGHDT and CDR2 YNNKEL (reference sequence). This CDR3 has 16 amino acids. The CDR3 bases are TGTGCCAGCAGCCAAGAGGGCGGAGTAGGGGCCAACGTCCTGACTTTC. Protein sequence: CASSQEGGVGANVLTF.